Presented here are 27 T cell receptor beta chains from one specimen sequenced in a study of radiation and T cells in renal cell carcinoma. Time point indicated: baseline pretreatment blood. Treatment noted: 15 Gy SBRT to primary tumor, nephrectomy 4 weeks later. Assay used: immunoSEQ multiplex PCR; TCRdb lists only in-frame clones, some missing. The data hold just over 95,000 clones, with less than 90% observed a single time. Source: blood, taken from a patient whose treatment included radiotherapy and nephrectomy. These receptors all come from a man between 45 and 60 years old with renal cell carcinoma.

The chain employs TRBV7-2 and TRBJ1-2; D gene unclear. CDR1 is SGHTA, CDR2 FQGNSA, per germline. This CDR3 comprises 14 residues. V lost 1 base and J lost 6, with 12 bases in between. The CDR3 region is CASSLVWGDDGYTF. The CDR3 DNA reads TGTGCCAGCAGCTTAGTTTGGGGAGATGATGGCTACACCTTC. Full variable domain (rest looked up from reference TRBV7-2 and TRBJ1-2): GAGVSQSPSNKVTEKGKDVELRCDPISGHTALYWYRQSLGQGLEFLIYFQGNSAPDKSGLPSDRFSAERTGGSVSTLTIQRTQQEDSAVYLCASSLVWGDDGYTFGSGTRLTVV.

J is TRBJ2-1 and V is TRBV4-3; TRBD2 aligns across 10 bases. V was pared by 3 bases and J by 9 bases, with 8 bases of the junction left unmatched. This CDR3 has 15 amino acids. Germline-derived CDR1 and CDR2 are LGHNA and YSLEER. The CDR3 is CASSHTSGGAFEQFF. The CDR3 bases are TGCGCCAGCAGCCACACCAGCGGGGGGGCCTTTGAGCAGTTCTTC.

The gene calls are TRBV5-1 and TRBJ1-2; weak D call: TRBD1 (6 bases). Trimming left V 3 bases short and J 2 bases short, with 11 bases between. Germline-derived CDR1 and CDR2 are SGHRS and YFSETQ. The CDR3 has 14 amino acids. CDR3 coding DNA: TGCGCCAGCAGCTATTCCGGGACAAACTATGGCTACACCTTC. Translated: CASSYSGTNYGYTF.

The CDR3 here is CASSLRAGQGGGYTF. DNA of the CDR3: TGCGCCAGCAGCTTGAGGGCGGGACAGGGCGGAGGCTACACCTTC. The rearrangement links TRBV5-1 to TRBJ1-2; 9 bases match TRBD1. V was clipped by 1 base and J by 8 bases; unmatched bases: 9. This CDR3 has 15 amino acids. Looked up from germline, CDR1 is SGHRS and CDR2 is YFSETQ.

The gene calls are TRBV19 and TRBJ1-6; D call uncertain. The CDR3 sequence is 15 residues long. CDR1 and CDR2 (germline): LNHDA, SQIVND (reference sequence). V lost 6 bases to trimming and J lost 2 bases, with 11 bases between them. The chain's CDR3 is CASRLTTAYNSPLHF. As DNA, the CDR3 is TGTGCCAGTAGACTCACAACCGCCTATAATTCACCCCTCCACTTT.

V gene TRBV5-1 combines with J gene TRBJ2-3; tentative D call: TRBD2 (6 bases). Looked up from germline, CDR1 is SGHRS and CDR2 is YFSETQ. Trimming left V 0 bases short and J 1 base short, with 12 bases between. This CDR3 is built from 16 residues. CDR3 loop: CASSLGGGGGTDTQYF. Here the CDR3 DNA reads TGCGCCAGCAGCTTGGGTGGGGGAGGCGGCACAGATACGCAGTATTTT. The full variable domain, in which reference TRBV5-1 and TRBJ2-3 provide the parts outside the CDR3, is KAGVTQTPRYLIKTRGQQVTLSCSPISGHRSVSWYQQTPGQGLQFLFEYFSETQRNKGNFPGRFSGRQFSNSRSEMNVSTLELGDSALYLCASSLGGGGGTDTQYFGPGTRLTVL.

This chain joins TRBV21-1 and TRBJ2-7; the D segment call TRBD2 is taken from the table without a DNA check. TRBV21-1 is given as a pseudogene. The CDR3 sequence is 19 residues long. CDR3 loop: CASSKEGGLAGGPVYEQYF. CDR3 sequence (DNA): TGTGCCAGCAGCAAAGAAGGGGGACTAGCGGGAGGCCCGGTCTACGAGCAGTACTTC.

There are a few counts of this clone. The chain has TRBV19 and TRBJ1-1; D perhaps matches TRBD1 (6 bases). Germline V lookup: CDR1 LNHDA, CDR2 SQIVND (reference sequence). V was pared by 4 bases and J by 0 bases, with 9 bases between. CDR3 size: 14 residues. CDR3 nucleotide sequence: TGTGCCAGTAGTAGACAGGTGATGAACACTGAAGCTTTCTTT. Translated: CASSRQVMNTEAFF.

The rearrangement joins TRBV11-2 to TRBJ1-3; D ambiguous. The V gene's germline CDR1 is SGHAT and CDR2 FQNNGV. V dropped 10 bases and J dropped 4 bases, with 14 bases sitting between them. The CDR3 covers 13 residues. The CDR3 coding sequence is TGTGCCACCGGCCCCACTGCCGGAAACACCATATATTTT. It codes for CATGPTAGNTIYF.

V is TRBV10-2 and J is TRBJ1-3; D call uncertain. V lost 4 bases to trimming and J lost 0 bases, with 10 bases between them. This CDR3 contains 15 residues. Germline V gene data show CDR1 as WSHSY and CDR2 as SAAADI. The CDR3 DNA sequence: TGCGCCAGCAGTGCTTGGACTGCCTCTGGAAACACCATATATTTT. Translation: CASSAWTASGNTIYF.

As regards this clone: At one end, the junction sequence differs from germline, possibly due to a read error. The J gene is TRBJ2-1, the V gene TRBV7-7; the match to TRBD2 covers 10 bases. This CDR3 comprises 15 residues. Germline CDR1 and CDR2: SSHAT and FNYEAQ (reference sequence). The CDR3 here is CASSNEREGYNEQFF. CDR3 sequence (DNA): TGTGCTAGCAGCAATGAGCGGGAGGGATACAATGAGCAGTTCTTC.

This sequence joins TRBV13 and TRBJ1-2, with D possibly being TRBD1 (6 bases). CDR1 is PRHDT and CDR2 is FYEKMQ in the germline V gene (reference sequence). The CDR3 length is 16 residues. The ends were cut back, 0 bases at V and 2 bases at J, with 13 bases in the middle. In DNA form, the CDR3 reads TGTGCCAGCAGCTTAGGCAATACAGGGCGGAACTATGGCTACACCTTC. It translates to CASSLGNTGRNYGYTF.

The chain has TRBV10-1 and TRBJ2-1, with D hard to call. The V and J ends lost 2 bases and 4 bases respectively, with 6 bases between them. The germline V gene has CDR1 WNHNN and CDR2 SYGVQD (reference sequence). The CDR3 runs 13 residues. For the CDR3, the DNA is TGCGCCAGCAGTGAGCCTGGTTACAATGAGCAGTTCTTC. Its translation is CASSEPGYNEQFF.

This clone has more than one count but fewer than ten. The chain has TRBV6-5 and TRBJ2-1; D gene uncertain. Per germline, CDR1 MNHEY and CDR2 SVGAGI. This CDR3 has 13 residues. V lost 5 bases to trimming and J lost 2 bases, with 7 bases between them. The CDR3 bases are TGTGCCAGCAGTGAGCAGCCCTACAATGAGCAGTTCTTC. It is translated as CASSEQPYNEQFF.

This clone was observed at least ten times. The chain joins TRBV7-6 to TRBJ2-5, with 11 bases that match TRBD2. Germline lookup yields CDR1 SGHVS and CDR2 FNYEAQ. Losses at the gene ends were 3 bases for V and 1 base for J; bases not matched to a gene: 1. The CDR3 runs to 15 residues. CDR3 loop: CASSFTSGSQETQYF. The CDR3, as DNA: TGTGCCAGCAGCTTTACTAGCGGGAGCCAAGAGACCCAGTACTTC. Full variable domain (rest looked up from reference TRBV7-6 and TRBJ2-5): GAGVSQSPRYKVTKRGQDVALRCDPISGHVSLYWYRQALGQGPEFLTYFNYEAQQDKSGLPNDRFSAERPEGSISTLTIQRTEQRDSAMYRCASSFTSGSQETQYFGPGTRLLVL.

The CDR3 region is CASSQEGSQPQHF. The CDR3 nucleotides read TGCGCCAGCAGCCAAGAGGGAAGTCAGCCCCAGCATTTT. This rearrangement joins TRBV4-1 to TRBJ1-5; D call uncertain. V lost 0 bases to trimming and J lost 6 bases, with 6 bases between them. CDR1 and CDR2 (germline): MGHRA, YSYEKL. This CDR3 is 13 amino acids long.

The V call is TRBV2, the J call TRBJ2-5; a possible D gene is TRBD2 (5 bases). From germline, CDR1 is SNHLY and CDR2 FYNNEI. V lost 3 bases, J lost 5 bases, and 13 bases lay in between. This CDR3 is built from 14 residues. As DNA, the CDR3 is TGTGCCAGCAGTGAGGGATATCGAGGGGAGACCCAGTACTTC. Translation gives CASSEGYRGETQYF.

J is TRBJ2-7 and V is TRBV12-5; possible D gene TRBD2, 5 bases. V lost 6 bases and J 3 bases, leaving 15 bases between the germline ends. CDR1 is LGHNT and CDR2 is FRNRAP in the germline V gene. This CDR3 region has 14 residues. The CDR3 coding sequence is TGTGCTAGTGGGGCGGCTCCCGACTACTACGAGCAGTACTTC. Translating it yields CASGAAPDYYEQYF.

The chain carries TRBV11-2 and TRBJ1-3; D remains unclear. The CDR3 totals 13 residues. The V gene's germline CDR1 is SGHAT and CDR2 FQNNGV. Trimming shortened V by 8 bases and J by 1 base, and 9 bases separated the two germline ends. The CDR3 DNA sequence: TGTGCCAGCGTCGGGTGGTCTGGAAACACCATATATTTT. This encodes CASVGWSGNTIYF.

The V gene is TRBV7-8, the J gene TRBJ2-7; no definite D call. Trimming shortened V by 2 bases and J by 3 bases, and 5 bases separated the two germline ends. The CDR3 extends over 12 amino acids. Germline CDR1 SGHVS, CDR2 FQNEAQ. DNA of the CDR3: TGTGCCAGCAGCTTATTAGACTACGAGCAGTACTTC. Amino acid sequence: CASSLLDYEQYF.

The chain links TRBV9 to TRBJ1-5, with 7 bases fitting TRBD1. The CDR3 is 14 residues long. The ends lost 3 bases at V and 7 bases at J; junction bases unmatched: 7. Germline loops: CDR1 SGDLS, CDR2 YYNGEE. CDR3 loop: CASSAYRGGQPQHF. In nucleotides, the CDR3 is TGTGCCAGCAGCGCCTACAGGGGAGGCCAGCCCCAGCATTTT.

The chain recombines TRBV6-6 with TRBJ2-7, with 7 bases lining up with TRBD1. This CDR3 contains 16 residues. With 5 bases clipped from V and 3 bases from J, the junction kept 13 bases outside the gene matches. Germline loops: CDR1 MNHNY, CDR2 SVGAGI (reference sequence). CDR3 DNA sequence: TGTGCCAGCAGTCCCACCCGACAGGGACCGCTCTACGAGCAGTACTTC. Translated: CASSPTRQGPLYEQYF.

The V and J genes are TRBV5-1 and TRBJ1-3; no clear D. The CDR3 loop spans 14 amino acids. Germline CDR1 reads SGHRS; CDR2 reads YFSETQ. Between the trimmed V and J ends, which lost 1 base and 8 bases, there was a span of 13 bases. CDR3 amino acids: CASSLSPSGDTIYF. CDR3 bases: TGCGCCAGCAGCTTGTCCCCGTCCGGGGACACCATATATTTT.

The chain couples TRBV7-2 to TRBJ2-7; D perhaps matches TRBD2 (5 bases). The CDR3 totals 12 residues. V gave up 2 bases and J gave up 7 bases, with 9 bases separating them. Germline CDR1 is SGHTA and CDR2 is FQGNSA. The CDR3 DNA is TGTGCCAGCAGCTTATTAGCGCGGGAGCAGTACTTC. Protein: CASSLLAREQYF.

The chain has TRBV5-1 and TRBJ2-1; D is unresolved. The CDR3 contains 15 residues. Germline V gene data show CDR1 as SGHRS and CDR2 as YFSETQ. Trimming left V 0 bases short and J 3 bases short, with 10 bases between. The CDR3 loop is CASSLVSADYNEQFF. Here the CDR3 DNA reads TGCGCCAGCAGCTTGGTTTCAGCAGACTACAATGAGCAGTTCTTC. Full variable domain (missing parts from reference TRBV5-1 and TRBJ2-1): KAGVTQTPRYLIKTRGQQVTLSCSPISGHRSVSWYQQTPGQGLQFLFEYFSETQRNKGNFPGRFSGRQFSNSRSEMNVSTLELGDSALYLCASSLVSADYNEQFFGPGTRLTVL.

The genes are TRBV2 and TRBJ2-3; the D gene is possibly TRBD2 (6 bases). There are 16 residues in the CDR3. CDR1 and CDR2 from the germline V gene are SNHLY and FYNNEI. Trimming removed 6 bases at V and 2 bases at J, with 18 bases between. The CDR3 DNA follows: TGTGCCAGCAGACCGCCGTGGCGGGGCGACACAGATACGCAGTATTTT. Protein: CASRPPWRGDTDTQYF.

This clone appeared a single time. The chain joins TRBV7-9 to TRBJ1-2; D not certain. Germline CDR1 is SEHNR and CDR2 is FQNEAQ (reference sequence). The CDR3 covers 13 residues. V lost 1 base and J lost 2, with 5 bases in between. CDR3 DNA: TGTGCCAGCAGCTTAGACCTAAACTATGGCTACACCTTC. Residues: CASSLDLNYGYTF.